A single TCR beta chain is shown here with its context. This sample is drawn from a study of blood T cell repertoires in COVID-19. For the study at large: The United States, Italy and Spain were the sources of the acute and convalescent COVID-19 samples. In each case, the material was cDNA or gDNA derived from T cells, B-cell-depleted T cells, or PBMCs.

Data came from immunoSEQ multiplex PCR; TCRdb stores just in-frame clones and leaves some out. Of a few hundred thousand clones listed, more than 70% were seen once; the top ten hold 10%. In Seattle, patients joined the study during active infection and were tracked longitudinally. V lost 1 base to trimming and J lost 6 bases, with 4 bases between them. The germline V gene encodes CDR1 LNHDA and CDR2 SQIVND (reference sequence). CDR3 length: 12 residues. The sample consisted of peripheral blood. The TCR was taken from a woman aged 25 to 39 with COVID-19, enrolled during active disease. The rearrangement uses TRBV19 and TRBJ1-5; D not resolved. The chain's CDR3 is CASSIAGQPQHF. Here the CDR3 DNA reads TGTGCCAGTAGTATAGCCGGTCAGCCCCAGCATTTT.